The 30 T cell receptor beta chains given below trace back to one sample, sequenced in a study of OX40 agonist ivuxolimab in advanced cancers. The repertoire was sequenced with immunoSEQ multiplex PCR; TCRdb's copy has only in-frame clones and lacks some. Among roughly 77,000 clones listed, just under 95% were seen once. Here the sequenced sample was CD4+ or CD8+ T cells sorted from blood, taken in a trial of the OX40 agonist ivuxolimab. The receptor set was obtained from an adult with an advanced solid tumor such as melanoma, head and neck, liver or kidney cancer.

V and J are TRBV7-2 and TRBJ1-5; D not resolved. This CDR3 comprises 15 residues. Trimming removed 6 bases at V and 1 base at J, with 13 bases between. Germline CDR1 reads SGHTA; CDR2 reads FQGNSA. The CDR3 is CASSVVMASNQPQHF. In DNA form, the CDR3 reads TGTGCCAGCAGTGTAGTGATGGCCAGCAATCAGCCCCAGCATTTT.

The V call is TRBV30, the J call TRBJ1-2; tentative D call: TRBD1 (5 bases). This CDR3 has 13 amino acids. Trimming cost V 5 bases and J 0 bases, with 10 bases left between them. The germline V gene has CDR1 GTSNPN and CDR2 SVGIG (reference sequence). CDR3 loop: CAWGTDSNYGYTF. CDR3 coding DNA: TGTGCCTGGGGGACGGATTCTAACTATGGCTACACCTTC. The full variable domain, in which reference TRBV30 and TRBJ1-2 provide the parts outside the CDR3, is SQTIHQWPATLVQPVGSPLSLECTVEGTSNPNLYWYRQAAGRGLQLLFYSVGIGQISSEVPQNLSASRPQDRQFILSSKKLLLSDSGFYLCAWGTDSNYGYTFGSGTRLTVV.

This chain connects TRBV7-6 to TRBJ2-1, with D uncertain. Germline-derived CDR1 and CDR2 are SGHVS and FNYEAQ. This CDR3 has 17 residues. The V gene lost 4 bases and the J gene lost 7 bases, with 23 bases spanning the gap. The CDR3, as DNA: TGTGCCAGCAGCTCCCCGCCTCGGAAGTCGGGTGTGAATGAGCAGTTCTTC. This codes for CASSSPPRKSGVNEQFF.

This clone was detected only once. This chain uses TRBV5-1 with TRBJ2-7; D might be TRBD1 or TRBD2, each matching 6 bases. The V end was cut by 3 bases, the J end by 0 bases, with 13 bases between. In germline, CDR1 is SGHRS, CDR2 YFSETQ. The CDR3 loop spans 15 amino acids. CDR3 sequence reads: CASSSSGAISYEQYF. DNA of the CDR3: TGCGCCAGCAGCTCCTCGGGGGCTATCTCCTACGAGCAGTACTTC. The full variable domain, completed using reference TRBV5-1 and TRBJ2-7, is KAGVTQTPRYLIKTRGQQVTLSCSPISGHRSVSWYQQTPGQGLQFLFEYFSETQRNKGNFPGRFSGRQFSNSRSEMNVSTLELGDSALYLCASSSSGAISYEQYFGPGTRLTVT.

V usage is TRBV7-8 and J usage is TRBJ1-4; maybe TRBD1 (5 bases). V was pared by 1 base and J by 10 bases, with 10 bases between. Germline-derived CDR1 and CDR2 are SGHVS and FQNEAQ. CDR3 length equals 13 residues. CDR3 nucleotides: TGTGCCAGCAGCTTAGTTCGGGGCGGAAAACTGTTTTTT. This encodes CASSLVRGGKLFF.

The chain uses TRBV7-3 and TRBJ2-7; TRBD2 might be the D (5 bases). CDR3 size: 16 residues. Between the trimmed V and J ends, which lost 1 base and 2 bases, there was a span of 15 bases. Germline V gene lookup returns CDR1 SGHTA and CDR2 FQGTGA. The CDR3 coding sequence is TGTGCCAGCAGCTTAAGGTTTCGAGCGGTAACCTACGAGCAGTACTTC. Translation gives CASSLRFRAVTYEQYF.

The chain has TRBV19 and TRBJ1-4; D is perhaps TRBD1 (5 bases). The ends were cut back, 2 bases at V and 0 bases at J, with 7 bases in the middle. Germline-derived CDR1 and CDR2 are LNHDA and SQIVND (reference sequence). This CDR3 spans 15 amino acids. The CDR3 protein is CASSILGATNEKLFF. CDR3 sequence (DNA): TGTGCCAGTAGTATATTGGGGGCAACTAATGAAAAACTGTTTTTT.

The chain is built from TRBV25-1 and TRBJ1-1; D uncertain. Trimming took off 0 bases at V and 1 base at J, with 6 bases between the two ends. This CDR3 is 14 amino acids long. Germline CDR1 is MGHDK and CDR2 is SYGVNS. DNA for the CDR3: TGTGCCAGCAGTGAATATGCGGGGAACACTGAAGCTTTCTTT. It encodes CASSEYAGNTEAFF.

The chain employs TRBV14 and TRBJ2-7; no clear D gene. CDR1 and CDR2 from the germline V gene are SGHDN and FVKESK. The CDR3 runs to 16 residues. V shed 1 base and J shed 3 bases, with 16 bases lying between them. The CDR3 bases are TGTGCCAGCAGCCAAGTCCACGGACGCCTGAACTACGAGCAGTACTTC. This translates into CASSQVHGRLNYEQYF.

V and J are TRBV7-9 and TRBJ2-1, with unresolved D. V was pared by 5 bases and J by 9 bases, with 11 bases between. CDR1 SEHNR and CDR2 FQNEAQ come from the germline V gene (reference sequence). This CDR3 is built from 12 residues. The chain's CDR3 is CASSPPLGEQFF. The CDR3 DNA follows: TGTGCCAGCAGCCCCCCGCTGGGTGAGCAGTTCTTC.

The V gene is TRBV6-6, the J gene TRBJ1-1; D remains ambiguous. The CDR3 has 15 amino acids. Germline CDR1 MNHNY, CDR2 SVGAGI (reference sequence). Trimming shortened V by 5 bases and J by 1 base, and 14 bases separated the two germline ends. CDR3 loop: CASSPGGEWNTEAFF. The DNA for the CDR3 is TGTGCCAGCAGTCCCGGCGGGGAATGGAACACTGAAGCTTTCTTT.

Comments on this clone: The same CDR3 is also encoded by other DNA sequences in this sample. The chain joins TRBV27 to TRBJ2-2; D gene uncertain. The CDR3 is 12 residues long. From germline, CDR1 is MNHEY and CDR2 SMNVEV (reference sequence). Trimming removed 4 bases at V and 3 bases at J, with 3 bases between. The DNA for the CDR3 is TGTGCCAGCAGTTCCTACACCGGGGAGCTGTTTTTT. Translated: CASSSYTGELFF.

This clone has just one count. The chain employs TRBV9 and TRBJ1-1; 7 nucleotides agree with TRBD1. V lost 2 bases and J lost 4; bases outside the gene matches: 5. CDR3 length: 14 amino acids. From germline, CDR1 is SGDLS and CDR2 YYNGEE. Written as DNA, the CDR3 is TGTGCCAGCAGCGTGGTAGGGGGCTCCACTGAAGCTTTCTTT. Encoded protein: CASSVVGGSTEAFF.

This chain links TRBV6-6 with TRBJ2-7; TRBD2 matches 10 bases. Germline CDR1 is MNHNY and CDR2 is SVGAGI (reference sequence). This CDR3 region has 14 residues. V was pared by 2 bases and J by 4 bases, with 2 bases of the junction left unmatched. CDR3 coding DNA: TGTGCCAGCAGTTACGCAGCGGGGGGGTACGAGCAGTACTTC. It is translated as CASSYAAGGYEQYF.

V and J are TRBV9 and TRBJ2-1; 9 bases line up with TRBD2. The CDR3 has 15 amino acids. J was trimmed by 6 bases and V by 1 base; bases with no gene match: 5. Germline V gene sequence: CDR1 SGDLS, CDR2 YYNGEE. CDR3 sequence (DNA): TGTGCCAGCAGCGTATTGGCGGGGGGGCCCAATGAGCAGTTCTTC. Encoded protein: CASSVLAGGPNEQFF.

In DNA, the CDR3 is TGCGCCAGCAGCCAAGATGGGACAGGGGGCCGGCAGCCCCAGCATTTT. The encoded protein is CASSQDGTGGRQPQHF. V usage is TRBV4-3 and J usage is TRBJ1-5; 12 bases line up with TRBD1. Trimming took 0 bases from V and 7 from J; bases not matched to a gene: 4. The CDR3 sequence is 16 residues long. The germline V gene encodes CDR1 LGHNA and CDR2 YSLEER.

The V call is TRBV10-3, the J call TRBJ2-1; 9 nucleotides agree with TRBD2. CDR1 is ENHRY, CDR2 SYGVKD, per germline. The ends lost 0 bases at V and 7 bases at J; junction bases unmatched: 7. This CDR3 contains 16 residues. The CDR3 here is CAISESSGGLGNEQFF. Here the CDR3 DNA reads TGTGCCATCAGTGAGTCAAGCGGGGGGCTTGGTAATGAGCAGTTCTTC.

Note on this clone: This sample includes further DNA sequences coding for the same CDR3. The chain has TRBV6-4 and TRBJ2-2; 9 nucleotides match TRBD2. J gave up 6 bases and V 0 bases, and 2 bases lay outside the gene matches. The CDR3 extends over 15 amino acids. Germline lookup yields CDR1 MRHNA and CDR2 SNTAGT. Written as DNA, the CDR3 is TGTGCCAGCAGTGACTCCGCGGGGGGGCCCGGGGAGCTGTTTTTT. Translated, it gives CASSDSAGGPGELFF.

This sequence joins TRBV5-1 and TRBJ2-3, with D maybe TRBD2 (6 bases). The CDR3 has 15 residues. Germline lookup yields CDR1 SGHRS and CDR2 YFSETQ. Trimming shortened V by 4 bases and J by 4 bases, and 16 bases separated the two germline ends. CDR3 amino acids: CASSGGWGGSDTQYF. CDR3 nucleotide sequence: TGCGCCAGCAGCGGGGGATGGGGAGGTTCAGATACGCAGTATTTT.

The chain uses TRBV13 and TRBJ2-7; D call uncertain. Trimming cost V 5 bases and J 2 bases, with 7 bases left between them. The CDR3 has 12 residues. Germline assignment: CDR1 PRHDT and CDR2 FYEKMQ (reference sequence). The CDR3 region is CASSPNTYEQYF. Written as DNA, the CDR3 is TGTGCCAGCAGCCCCAACACCTACGAGCAGTACTTC.

The J gene is TRBJ1-1, the V gene TRBV2, with D perhaps matching TRBD1 (6 bases). Trimming stripped 4 bases from V and 7 bases from J, with 16 bases between. The CDR3 extends over 14 amino acids. Germline V lookup: CDR1 SNHLY, CDR2 FYNNEI. The CDR3 spells CASSVQGSLYEAFF. CDR3 coding DNA: TGTGCCAGCAGTGTACAGGGATCATTATATGAAGCTTTCTTT.

This rearrangement joins TRBV5-5 to TRBJ2-6; no clear D gene. The CDR3 runs to 14 residues. V shed 4 bases and J shed 1 base, with 6 bases lying between them. CDR1 is SGHKS, CDR2 YYEKEE, per germline (reference sequence). The CDR3 sequence: CASSEYSGANVLTF. In DNA, the CDR3 is TGTGCCAGCAGCGAATATTCTGGGGCCAACGTCCTGACTTTC.

The chain combines TRBV27 with TRBJ2-7; D gene ambiguous. Looked up from germline, CDR1 is MNHEY and CDR2 is SMNVEV (reference sequence). The CDR3 runs 15 residues. V lost 2 bases and J 0 bases, leaving 11 bases between the germline ends. The CDR3 protein is CASSLRTLSSYEQYF. Written as DNA, the CDR3 is TGTGCCAGCAGTTTACGGACGCTAAGCTCCTACGAGCAGTACTTC.

The V call is TRBV4-2, the J call TRBJ2-7; 7 nucleotides align to TRBD1. The germline V gene encodes CDR1 LGHNA and CDR2 YNFKEQ. The CDR3 length is 13 residues. J gave up 6 bases and V 0 bases, and 2 bases lay outside the gene matches. As DNA, the CDR3 is TGTGCCAGCAGCCAAGATGCAGGGGGCGAGCAGTACTTC. It specifies CASSQDAGGEQYF.

The CDR3 DNA is TGTGCCAGCAGTCAAGACGGGGTTGCACTCGAGCAGTACTTC. Amino acids: CASSQDGVALEQYF. The chain links TRBV6-5 to TRBJ2-7, with D possibly being TRBD2 (5 bases). The length of the CDR3 is 14 residues. Trimming cost V 5 bases and J 6 bases, with 17 bases left between them. Germline loops: CDR1 MNHEY, CDR2 SVGAGI.

The J gene is TRBJ2-7, the V gene TRBV9; 7 bases fit TRBD2. CDR3 size: 14 residues. CDR1 and CDR2 from the germline V gene are SGDLS and YYNGEE. V lost 4 bases to trimming and J lost 6 bases; unmatched junction nucleotides: 10. CDR3 loop: CASSLAGDLGEQYF. For the CDR3, the DNA is TGTGCCAGCAGCCTCGCGGGGGACCTGGGCGAGCAGTACTTC.

The chain carries TRBV6-4 and TRBJ1-5; no clear D. Germline values: CDR1 MRHNA, CDR2 SNTAGT. Trimming left V 0 bases short and J 0 bases short, with 9 bases between. This CDR3 contains 16 residues. CDR3 sequence (DNA): TGTGCCAGCAGTGACTCGTCTATCGATAGCAATCAGCCCCAGCATTTT. Translation gives CASSDSSIDSNQPQHF.

The table lists this clone with a count of one. The V gene is TRBV19, the J gene TRBJ2-2; D ambiguous. Germline-derived CDR1 and CDR2 are LNHDA and SQIVND (reference sequence). CDR3 size: 14 residues. Trimming cost V 3 bases and J 6 bases, with 11 bases left between them. The CDR3: CASSILHTSGELFF. The DNA for the CDR3 is TGTGCCAGTAGTATCCTTCACACCTCCGGGGAGCTGTTTTTT.

V usage is TRBV7-9 and J usage is TRBJ2-7; the D gene is possibly TRBD1 (6 bases). The V gene lost 3 bases and the J gene lost 2 bases, with 11 bases spanning the gap. The CDR3 has 14 amino acids. The germline V gene encodes CDR1 SEHNR and CDR2 FQNEAQ (reference sequence). The CDR3 reads CASSFTQGTYEQYF. The CDR3 region has the DNA TGTGCCAGCAGCTTCACACAGGGAACCTACGAGCAGTACTTC.

The chain couples TRBV11-2 to TRBJ1-2; D remains unclear. The CDR3 loop spans 15 amino acids. With 0 bases removed from V and 4 bases from J, the gap between germline ends came to 12 bases. The germline CDR1 and CDR2 sequences are SGHAT and FQNNGV. DNA for the CDR3: TGTGCCAGCAGCTTAGACTGGCTGTACCCCTATGGCTACACCTTC. Protein: CASSLDWLYPYGYTF.